What follows describes a single T cell receptor beta chain. The CDR3 spans 16 residues. Germline CDR1 reads SGHRS; CDR2 reads YFSETQ. The junction had 7 bases not matched to a gene; V was cut back by 0 bases and J by 6 bases. Repertoires were generated with immunoSEQ multiplex PCR, while TCRdb's copy carries only in-frame clones and drops some. The sample consists of 200,000 to 250,000 clones, approximately 84% of them appearing once. This sample was included in a study of blood T cell repertoires in COVID-19. This rearrangement joins TRBV5-1 to TRBJ2-3; 10 positions match TRBD2. This TCR was recovered from a woman older than 75 with acute or convalescent COVID-19. Sequencing input: peripheral blood. The CDR3 sequence is CASSLARAGGRDTQYF. In DNA form, the CDR3 reads TGCGCCAGCAGCTTGGCCCGAGCGGGAGGGCGGGATACGCAGTATTTT. The variable domain in full, completed from reference TRBV5-1 and TRBJ2-3, reads KAGVTQTPRYLIKTRGQQVTLSCSPISGHRSVSWYQQTPGQGLQFLFEYFSETQRNKGNFPGRFSGRQFSNSRSEMNVSTLELGDSALYLCASSLARAGGRDTQYFGPGTRLTVL.